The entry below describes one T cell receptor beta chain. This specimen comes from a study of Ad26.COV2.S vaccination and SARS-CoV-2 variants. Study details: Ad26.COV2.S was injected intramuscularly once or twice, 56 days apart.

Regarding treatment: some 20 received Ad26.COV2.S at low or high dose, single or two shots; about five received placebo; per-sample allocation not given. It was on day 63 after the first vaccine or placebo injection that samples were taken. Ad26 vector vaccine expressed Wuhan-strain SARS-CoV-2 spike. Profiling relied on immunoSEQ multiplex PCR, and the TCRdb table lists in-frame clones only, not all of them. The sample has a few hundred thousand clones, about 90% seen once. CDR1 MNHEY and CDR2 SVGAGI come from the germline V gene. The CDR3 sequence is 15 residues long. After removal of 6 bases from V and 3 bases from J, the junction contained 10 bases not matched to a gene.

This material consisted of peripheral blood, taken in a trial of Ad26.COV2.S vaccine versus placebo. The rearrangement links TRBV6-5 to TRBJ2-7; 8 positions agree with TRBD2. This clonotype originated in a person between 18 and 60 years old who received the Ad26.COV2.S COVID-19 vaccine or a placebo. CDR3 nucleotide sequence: TGTGCCAGCAGCCGGGGGGGGTCGACAGGCTACGAGCAGTACTTC. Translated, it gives CASSRGGSTGYEQYF.